Each of the 13 T cell receptor beta chains below was sequenced from the same sample in a study of blood T cells in healthy people across ages. A second PCR, run for roughly 7 to 11 cycles, used a sample-barcoded 5' primer plus a J-beta primer mix. TCRdb called the 5' RACE reads again in MiXCR, with one record for every CDR3 protein. The table includes 800,000 or so distinct CDR3 sequences, 35% to 50% detected once. Specimen: blood. Every receptor here comes from an elderly man in good health.

The V call is TRBV5-1, the J call TRBJ2-5; the D call may be TRBD1 or TRBD2 (5 bases each). The CDR3 totals 13 residues. V was clipped by 3 bases and J by 5 bases, with 11 bases between them. The germline V gene has CDR1 SGHRS and CDR2 YFSETQ. CDR3 region: CASSSGPRETQYF. For the CDR3, the DNA is TGCGCCAGCAGCTCGGGACCTCGGGAGACCCAGTACTTC.

This clonotype was counted a few times. The chain carries TRBV20-1 and TRBJ1-2, with D possibly TRBD1 on 5 matching bases. Trimming removed 3 bases at V and 8 bases at J, with 13 bases between. The CDR3 length is 12 residues. Germline V gene lookup returns CDR1 DFQATT and CDR2 SNEGSKA (reference sequence). CDR3 sequence: CSASLTGAGYTF. For the CDR3, the DNA is TGCAGTGCTAGCCTAACCGGGGCCGGCTACACCTTC.

The chain combines TRBV29-1 with TRBJ1-4, with D possibly matching TRBD1 (5 bases). This CDR3 comprises 14 residues. The germline V gene encodes CDR1 SQVTM and CDR2 ANQGSEA. Trimming removed 7 bases at V and 4 bases at J, with 16 bases between. CDR3 protein: CSARTGGSNEKLFF. DNA for the CDR3: TGCAGCGCCCGTACGGGGGGAAGTAATGAAAAACTGTTTTTT.

Details on this clonotype: A read error may account for a junction end that differs from germline. This rearrangement joins TRBV12-3 or TRBV12-4 to TRBJ2-5, with D unclear. The length of the CDR3 is 15 residues. In nucleotides, the CDR3 is TGTGCCAGCAGTTTAACCCGGAGATTCCAAGAGGCCCAGTACTTC. It encodes CASSLTRRFQEAQYF.

The V gene is TRBV30, the J gene TRBJ2-1, with TRBD2 identical over 8 bases. The length of the CDR3 is 13 residues. The V and J ends lost 5 bases and 2 bases, in that order; junction bases with no gene match: 2. Germline loops: CDR1 GTSNPN, CDR2 SVGIG (reference sequence). The CDR3 bases are TGTGCCTGGGAAGCGGGGGCCTACAATGAGCAGTTCTTC. Residues: CAWEAGAYNEQFF.

This clonotype occurred a few times. The chain recombines TRBV29-1 with TRBJ2-7; D tentatively fits TRBD1 or TRBD2 (5 bases each). Germline CDR1 reads SQVTM; CDR2 reads ANQGSEA. Trimming left V 6 bases short and J 5 bases short, with 23 bases between. This CDR3 contains 15 residues. For the CDR3, the DNA is TGCAGCGTGGGGCGAACCGGGACCTTCTTGGACGAGCAGTACTTC. Amino acid sequence: CSVGRTGTFLDEQYF.

This clonotype has only one observation. This chain links TRBV3-1 with TRBJ2-5; D possibly corresponds to TRBD2 (6 bases). The V end lost 4 bases, the J end lost 7 bases, and 16 bases lay between the germline ends. The CDR3 consists of 14 residues. Germline assignment: CDR1 LGHDT and CDR2 YNNKEL (reference sequence). DNA for the CDR3: TGTGCCAGCAGCCCTCTTACCTCGGGAGTGACCCAGTACTTC. It translates to CASSPLTSGVTQYF.

The chain employs TRBV7-2 and TRBJ2-1; no firm D call. The V end was cut by 2 bases, the J end by 4 bases, with 6 bases between. Germline loops: CDR1 SGHTA, CDR2 FQGNSA. The CDR3 sequence is 13 residues long. The CDR3 reads CASSLPEYNEQFF. The CDR3 DNA is TGTGCCAGCAGCTTACCCGAATACAATGAGCAGTTCTTC.

The count of this clonotype is one. V and J are TRBV27 and TRBJ2-5; 13 bases line up with TRBD2. Losses at the gene ends were 5 bases for V and 4 bases for J; bases not matched to a gene: 13. The CDR3 has 18 residues. Germline-derived CDR1 and CDR2 are MNHEY and SMNVEV (reference sequence). The CDR3 DNA reads as TGTGCCAGCAGTCCGACCCTAGGACTAGCGGGGGACTCAGAGACCCAGTACTTC. Its protein is CASSPTLGLAGDSETQYF.

This clonotype was seen only a few times. V usage is TRBV10-3 and J usage is TRBJ2-5; D is undetermined. V lost 0 bases to trimming and J lost 5 bases, with 13 bases between them. The CDR3 is 15 amino acids. In germline, CDR1 is ENHRY, CDR2 SYGVKD. DNA for the CDR3: TGTGCCATCAGTGAGTCGTTGCAGACGGCTGAGACCCAGTACTTC. Encoded protein: CAISESLQTAETQYF.

This clonotype was observed a handful of times. The junction does not match germline at one end; this may be a read error. This chain connects TRBV20-1 to TRBJ2-5, with TRBD2 matching 7 bases. This CDR3 region has 14 residues. CDR1 and CDR2 (germline): DFQATT, SNEGSKA (reference sequence). The CDR3 nucleotides are TGCAGTGCCACCCAGCTGACTAGCTCAGAGGCCCAGTACTTC. Residues: CSATQLTSSEAQYF.

V is TRBV9 and J is TRBJ2-7; 7 nucleotides align to TRBD2. The V segment lost 6 bases and the J segment 3 bases; nucleotides outside the gene matches: 12. This CDR3 region has 15 residues. CDR1 is SGDLS and CDR2 is YYNGEE in the germline V gene. As DNA, the CDR3 is TGTGCCAGCAACCTGGGAGGGACTGATAACTACGAGCAGTACTTC. Residues: CASNLGGTDNYEQYF.

This clonotype was counted between two and nine times. The chain combines TRBV12-3 or TRBV12-4 with TRBJ2-7, with TRBD2 identical over 12 bases. Germline trimming cut 6 bases from V and 2 bases from J; bases unmatched to any gene: 5. The CDR3 has 15 amino acids. The CDR3 DNA is TGTGCCAGCAGCTTACGGACTAGCGGGACCTACGAGCAGTACTTC. As protein: CASSLRTSGTYEQYF.